The source of this T cell receptor beta chain is a study of blood T cell repertoires in COVID-19. Study information: Acute-phase and convalescent COVID-19 samples originated in the United States, Italy and Spain.

The cohort comprised adults aged 18 to 89 years residing in about two dozen US areas. Assay used: immunoSEQ multiplex PCR; TCRdb lists only in-frame clones, some missing. The table lists more than 300,000 clones, 80% to 90% of them singletons. Trimming pared 0 bases from V and 4 bases from J, leaving 6 bases between. This CDR3 spans 13 amino acids. CDR1 is SGHAT and CDR2 is FQNNGV in the germline V gene. The chain has TRBV11-2 and TRBJ1-1, with D unclear. The sample comprised PBMCs or T cells enriched from blood (not recorded which). The TCR originated in a woman aged 18-29 years who had recovered from COVID-19. CDR3 in amino acids: CASSLERGTEAFF. As DNA, the CDR3 is TGTGCCAGCAGCTTAGAACGAGGCACTGAAGCTTTCTTT.